This T cell receptor beta chain was identified in a study of blood T cell repertoires in COVID-19. Study-level information: Acute and convalescent COVID-19 specimens originated in the United States, Italy and Spain.

This CDR3 comprises 15 residues. The germline gives CDR1 KGHDR, CDR2 SFDVKD. The trim removed 4 bases at V and 4 bases at J, leaving 5 bases unmatched. Seattle enrolled patients during active infection and tracked them longitudinally. The authors' processing: Nucleated cell number was recorded as an estimate derived from reference gene primer amplification. Measured with immunoSEQ multiplex PCR; TCRdb has only the in-frame clones, and not every one. D and trimming come from the DNA, and the V and J calls and clone size come from that table. This repertoire shows under 300,000 clones, 75% to 90% found once; its top ten account for 13%.

Input material: peripheral blood. The chain uses TRBV24-1 and TRBJ2-3, with TRBD2 matching 9 bases. This clonotype originated in a woman in her sixties or seventies with COVID-19, enrolled during active disease. Here the CDR3 DNA reads TGTGCCACCAGTGACGAACTAGCGGGCGCAGATACGCAGTATTTT. Protein product: CATSDELAGADTQYF.